The 26 T cell receptor beta chains in this list originate from one sample, sequenced in a study of T-cell memory formation after mild COVID-19. TCRdb redid the calling of the 5' RACE reads with MiXCR, one entry per CDR3 protein. The table includes 400,000 to 500,000 distinct CDR3 sequences, 24% detected once. The sample taken for sequencing was PBMCs or a T cell subset sorted from them (not recorded which). The receptors originated from an adult woman who had mild COVID-19 (a few samples of this study predate the infection). Cell type and time point are not known.

The chain couples TRBV6-2 or TRBV6-3 to TRBJ2-7, with 13 bases fitting TRBD2. The length of the CDR3 is 17 residues. Germline CDR1 MNHEY, CDR2 SVGEGT. Trimming took 4 bases from V and 0 from J; bases not matched to a gene: 6. CDR3 residues: CASSSGLAGEASYEQYF. CDR3 in DNA: TGTGCCAGCAGTTCAGGACTAGCGGGAGAAGCCTCCTACGAGCAGTACTTC.

There are a few counts of this clonotype. The chain uses TRBV12-3 or TRBV12-4 and TRBJ2-5, with D maybe TRBD1 (6 bases). The germline V and J ends were trimmed by 7 bases and 5 bases, with 14 bases remaining between them. This CDR3 comprises 13 residues. The CDR3 reads CASTVTGWETQYF. DNA for the CDR3: TGTGCCAGCACTGTAACAGGGTGGGAGACCCAGTACTTC.

The sample holds many counts of this clonotype. The V and J genes are TRBV7-8 and TRBJ2-7; D possibly corresponds to TRBD1 (6 bases). V was clipped by 0 bases and J by 6 bases, with 9 bases between them. CDR1 is SGHVS and CDR2 is FQNEAQ in the germline V gene. The CDR3 covers 13 residues. CDR3 residues: CASSLAQGREQYF. CDR3 sequence (DNA): TGTGCCAGCAGCTTAGCACAGGGCCGCGAGCAGTACTTC.

This clonotype was seen only a few times. J is TRBJ2-1 and V is TRBV7-8; no firm D call. V lost 5 bases to trimming and J lost 0 bases, with 11 bases between them. This CDR3 is 15 amino acids long. Germline V gene lookup returns CDR1 SGHVS and CDR2 FQNEAQ. CDR3 nucleotides: TGTGCCAGCAGCCCTTACTATAGCTCCTACAATGAGCAGTTCTTC. Translated, it gives CASSPYYSSYNEQFF.

The chain couples TRBV4-1 to TRBJ2-5; D is unresolved. Germline values: CDR1 MGHRA, CDR2 YSYEKL. There are 14 residues in the CDR3. V was pared by 3 bases and J by 1 base, with 9 bases between. CDR3 DNA sequence: TGCGCCAGCAGCCACGATCCAGCCCAAGAGACCCAGTACTTC. This gives the protein CASSHDPAQETQYF.

V gene TRBV7-9 combines with J gene TRBJ2-1; D is undetermined. The V gene lost 3 bases and the J gene lost 5 bases, with 20 bases spanning the gap. The CDR3 has 17 residues. The germline V gene has CDR1 SEHNR and CDR2 FQNEAQ (reference sequence). CDR3 region: CASSFSSIGRAHNEQFF. Here the CDR3 DNA reads TGTGCCAGCAGCTTTAGCTCAATCGGTAGGGCCCACAATGAGCAGTTCTTC.

This clonotype came up a few times. The chain carries TRBV20-1 and TRBJ1-2; the match to TRBD1 covers 8 bases. V dropped 6 bases and J dropped 0; count of bases not matched to a gene: 6. This CDR3 contains 14 residues. CDR1 and CDR2 (germline): DFQATT, SNEGSKA (reference sequence). CDR3 bases: TGCAGTGCCGGGGACAGGCCGACTAACTATGGCTACACCTTC. This sequence encodes CSAGDRPTNYGYTF.

The chain has TRBV6-2 or TRBV6-3 and TRBJ2-7, with a possible D match to TRBD2 (5 bases). The CDR3 has 14 amino acids. V lost 5 bases, J lost 0 bases, and 11 bases lay in between. Germline values: CDR1 MNHEY, CDR2 SVGEGT. The CDR3 bases are TGTGCCAGCAGTCCGGGATCATACTCCTACGAGCAGTACTTC. It codes for CASSPGSYSYEQYF.

The CDR3 is CASSLRTGETQYF. The CDR3, as DNA: TGTGCCAGCAGCTTGCGGACGGGGGAGACCCAGTACTTC. The chain is built from TRBV5-6 and TRBJ2-5; TRBD2 might be the D (5 bases). CDR1 is SGHDT, CDR2 YYEEEE, per germline. V lost 1 base and J 5 bases, leaving 9 bases between the germline ends. The CDR3 covers 13 residues.

V usage is TRBV24-1 and J usage is TRBJ2-1, with 13 bases matching TRBD2. The CDR3 contains 17 residues. Germline values: CDR1 KGHDR, CDR2 SFDVKD. J gave up 5 bases and V 0 bases, and 3 bases lay outside the gene matches. The CDR3 region is CATSDLGLAGDHNEQFF. The CDR3 bases are TGTGCCACCAGTGATTTGGGACTAGCGGGGGACCACAATGAGCAGTTCTTC.

This clonotype has just a few counts. The chain employs TRBV24-1 and TRBJ2-3; the D gene is possibly TRBD1 (6 bases). The CDR3 contains 16 residues. From germline, CDR1 is KGHDR and CDR2 SFDVKD. V was shortened by 4 bases and J by 5 bases, with 18 bases between the two germline ends. The CDR3 loop is CATSERTASRIDTQYF. CDR3 DNA sequence: TGTGCCACCAGTGAGAGGACAGCGTCAAGGATAGATACGCAGTATTTT.

The chain recombines TRBV7-2 with TRBJ1-5; no firm D call. The CDR3 has 13 amino acids. The V gene lost 4 bases and the J gene lost 7 bases, with 11 bases spanning the gap. Germline CDR1 reads SGHTA; CDR2 reads FQGNSA. The CDR3 here is CASSSIIRQPQHF. The CDR3 DNA reads TGTGCCAGCAGCTCAATAATACGGCAGCCCCAGCATTTT.

This clonotype was counted ten times or more. V and J are TRBV11-2 and TRBJ2-1, with a weak D call TRBD1 (5 bases). Deletions cut 0 bases from V and 8 bases from J, with 8 bases between. The germline CDR1 and CDR2 sequences are SGHAT and FQNNGV. The CDR3 consists of 13 residues. CDR3 in amino acids: CASSLDRGDEQFF. The CDR3 DNA reads TGTGCCAGCAGCTTAGATAGGGGCGATGAGCAGTTCTTC.

This chain uses TRBV4-1 with TRBJ2-5; D gene unclear. V was pared by 6 bases and J by 3 bases, with 8 bases between. Per the germline V gene, CDR1 is MGHRA and CDR2 is YSYEKL. The length of the CDR3 is 12 residues. Here the CDR3 reads CASRGVEETQYF. The CDR3 DNA reads as TGCGCCAGCAGGGGTGTCGAAGAGACCCAGTACTTC.

The CDR3 DNA follows: TGTGCCAGCAGCCTAGGACGGAGCGCAAACTCCTACAATGAGCAGTTCTTC. Its translation: CASSLGRSANSYNEQFF. J is TRBJ2-1 and V is TRBV7-9; D not resolved. This CDR3 contains 17 residues. Per the germline V gene, CDR1 is SEHNR and CDR2 is FQNEAQ (reference sequence). Between the trimmed V and J ends, which lost 5 bases and 0 bases, there was a span of 17 bases.

The chain has TRBV4-2 and TRBJ2-7; TRBD2 is a possible D gene (6 bases). The V gene lost 1 base and the J gene lost 6 bases, with 22 bases spanning the gap. CDR3 length: 17 amino acids. Germline CDR1 reads LGHNA; CDR2 reads YNFKEQ. The CDR3 region is CASSQGGGSRLGLEQYF. The CDR3 DNA sequence: TGTGCCAGCAGCCAAGGAGGAGGGTCGAGGTTGGGACTCGAGCAGTACTTC.

This clonotype was counted only a few times. The chain uses TRBV19 and TRBJ2-7; 9 bases line up with TRBD2. The length of the CDR3 is 16 residues. The J segment lost 5 bases and the V segment lost 3 bases, leaving 11 bases of the junction unmatched. Germline CDR1 reads LNHDA; CDR2 reads SQIVND (reference sequence). The CDR3 nucleotides read TGTGCCAGTAGTATGCGGGCCGGGACTAGCTTTAACGAGCAGTACTTC. Its protein product is CASSMRAGTSFNEQYF.

V gene TRBV6-6 combines with J gene TRBJ2-5; 13 nucleotides line up with TRBD2. In germline, CDR1 is MNHNY, CDR2 SVGAGI (reference sequence). The CDR3 loop spans 18 amino acids. Losses at the gene ends were 0 bases for V and 10 bases for J; bases not matched to a gene: 14. The CDR3 spells CASSYSSRTSGLAGIQYF. In DNA form, the CDR3 reads TGTGCCAGCAGTTACTCGAGCCGGACCTCGGGACTAGCGGGGATCCAGTACTTC.

This clonotype showed up just a few times. V gene TRBV20-1 combines with J gene TRBJ1-1; tentatively, D is TRBD1 (5 bases). This CDR3 has 15 residues. Trimming stripped 0 bases from V and 4 bases from J, with 15 bases between. The V gene's germline CDR1 is DFQATT and CDR2 SNEGSKA (reference sequence). For the CDR3, the DNA is TGCAGTGCTAGAGAGGTTAAGGGGCGAGGCACTGAAGCTTTCTTT. It encodes CSAREVKGRGTEAFF.

This clonotype was counted only a few times. This rearrangement joins TRBV12-3 or TRBV12-4 to TRBJ1-5; TRBD1 matches at 9 bases. The CDR3 is made up of 16 amino acids. The junction had 6 bases not matched to a gene; V was cut back by 0 bases and J by 6 bases. CDR3 coding DNA: TGTGCCAGCAGTTTAGCCGGGACAGGGCTTAGTCAGCCCCAGCATTTT. Its protein product is CASSLAGTGLSQPQHF.

The V gene is TRBV24-1, the J gene TRBJ1-1, with TRBD1 identical over 12 bases. The CDR3 covers 20 residues. V lost 2 bases to trimming and J lost 5 bases; unmatched junction nucleotides: 17. Germline CDR1 is KGHDR and CDR2 is SFDVKD. The CDR3 nucleotides are TGTGCCACCAGTGATTCGCGGCCTTCGGGACAGGGGGCGCCGGGTACTGAAGCTTTCTTT. Encoded protein: CATSDSRPSGQGAPGTEAFF.

This clonotype was counted a few times. The chain joins TRBV12-5 to TRBJ2-3; D remains ambiguous. This CDR3 is built from 14 residues. V shed 2 bases and J shed 2 bases, with 8 bases lying between them. CDR1 LGHNT and CDR2 FRNRAP come from the germline V gene. The CDR3 DNA is TGTGCTAGTGGTTTGAACCAGCCCACAGATACGCAGTATTTT. This sequence encodes CASGLNQPTDTQYF.

The rearrangement uses TRBV6-5 and TRBJ1-3; D not certain. Germline CDR1 is MNHEY and CDR2 is SVGAGI. Trimming took 3 bases from V and 2 from J, leaving 11 bases between them. The CDR3 runs 15 residues. The CDR3 DNA reads as TGTGCCAGCAGTTATTCGGGTTCCACTGGAAACACCATATATTTT. It yields the protein CASSYSGSTGNTIYF.

The table lists this clonotype with a few counts. The chain carries TRBV7-2 and TRBJ1-2; 9 bases align to TRBD1. The CDR3 runs to 15 residues. Germline assignment: CDR1 SGHTA and CDR2 FQGNSA. Losses at the gene ends were 3 bases for V and 4 bases for J; bases not matched to a gene: 6. The CDR3 region has the DNA TGTGCCAGCAGCTTCGGACAGGGGAGGGCCTATGGCTACACCTTC. This codes for CASSFGQGRAYGYTF.

This clonotype occurred a few times. The chain has TRBV12-3 or TRBV12-4 and TRBJ2-1, with TRBD2 matching 7 bases. The V gene end was trimmed by 5 bases and the J gene end by 3 bases; junction bases not matched to a gene: 4. This CDR3 region has 14 residues. The CDR3 sequence: CASSQLAFYNEQFF. The CDR3, as DNA: TGTGCCAGCAGTCAACTAGCGTTCTACAATGAGCAGTTCTTC.

This clonotype was counted a few times. The chain combines TRBV7-9 with TRBJ2-1; 15 bases map to TRBD2. Germline lookup yields CDR1 SEHNR and CDR2 FQNEAQ (reference sequence). The CDR3 is made up of 16 amino acids. The V gene end was trimmed by 5 bases and the J gene end by 8 bases; junction bases not matched to a gene: 7. CDR3: CASSTRTSGRAHEQFF. DNA of the CDR3: TGTGCCAGCAGCACCCGGACTAGCGGGAGGGCCCATGAGCAGTTCTTC. Supplemented by reference TRBV7-9 and TRBJ2-1, the full variable domain reads DTGVSQNPRHKITKRGQNVTFRCDPISEHNRLYWYRQTLGQGPEFLTYFQNEAQLEKSRLLSDRFSAERPKGSFSTLEIQRTEQGDSAMYLCASSTRTSGRAHEQFFGPGTRLTVL.